Shown below are 15 T cell receptor beta chains from a single sample sequenced in a study of blood T cell repertoires in COVID-19. Sequencing was performed with immunoSEQ multiplex PCR; in TCRdb, only in-frame clones are kept and a portion is missing. The table shows about 140,000 clones, with almost 90% occurring only once. The sequenced sample consisted of peripheral blood. These TCRs come from a man aged 45-65 years with active or convalescent COVID-19.

This clone was seen more than once but under ten times. The rearrangement joins TRBV27 to TRBJ2-7; TRBD2 agrees at 11 bases. The V gene's germline CDR1 is MNHEY and CDR2 SMNVEV (reference sequence). The V segment lost 6 bases and the J segment 2 bases; nucleotides outside the gene matches: 6. The CDR3 loop spans 15 amino acids. For the CDR3, the DNA is TGTGCCAGCAGGGTGACTAGCGGGGCAACCTACGAGCAGTACTTC. Amino acids: CASRVTSGATYEQYF.

This chain joins TRBV11-3 and TRBJ2-2; D is undetermined. Germline assignment: CDR1 SGHNT and CDR2 YENEEA. The ends were cut back, 0 bases at V and 4 bases at J, with 12 bases in the middle. The length of the CDR3 is 16 residues. CDR3 sequence: CASSLDPYPLTGELFF. The CDR3 region has the DNA TGTGCCAGCAGCTTAGATCCGTATCCCCTCACCGGGGAGCTGTTTTTT.

The chain employs TRBV25-1 and TRBJ2-7; D perhaps matches TRBD2 (6 bases). Germline V gives CDR1 MGHDK, CDR2 SYGVNS. The V end lost 4 bases, the J end lost 5 bases, and 15 bases lay between the germline ends. The CDR3 runs 14 residues. Written as DNA, the CDR3 is TGTGCCAGCAGTGTTGGAGGGCCAGTAAACGAGCAGTACTTC. Protein: CASSVGGPVNEQYF.

The chain links TRBV6-2 or TRBV6-3 to TRBJ1-4; possibly TRBD1 for D (6 bases). CDR1 and CDR2 (germline): MNHEY, SVGEGT. The CDR3 loop spans 15 amino acids. Trimming pared 4 bases from V and 5 bases from J, leaving 14 bases between. The CDR3 loop reads CASSSLGTPNEKLFF. The DNA for the CDR3 is TGTGCCAGCAGTTCACTTGGGACACCCAATGAAAAACTGTTTTTT.

The chain joins TRBV7-9 to TRBJ1-1; tentative D call: TRBD1 (5 bases). Germline V gene data show CDR1 as SEHNR and CDR2 as FQNEAQ (reference sequence). The CDR3 loop spans 13 amino acids. With 3 bases removed from V and 3 bases from J, the gap between germline ends came to 8 bases. The CDR3 region has the DNA TGTGCCAGCAGCTTGGGGCAGTACACTGAAGCTTTCTTT. Protein: CASSLGQYTEAFF.

This chain joins TRBV7-9 and TRBJ2-1, with D possibly being TRBD2 (6 bases). The CDR3 loop spans 16 amino acids. V shed 5 bases and J shed 0 bases, with 14 bases lying between them. CDR1 is SEHNR, CDR2 FQNEAQ, per germline (reference sequence). CDR3: CASSPYSGISYNEQFF. CDR3 bases: TGTGCCAGCAGCCCTTATAGCGGAATCTCCTACAATGAGCAGTTCTTC. The whole variable domain, remainder taken from reference TRBV7-9 and TRBJ2-1, is DTGVSQNPRHKITKRGQNVTFRCDPISEHNRLYWYRQTLGQGPEFLTYFQNEAQLEKSRLLSDRFSAERPKGSFSTLEIQRTEQGDSAMYLCASSPYSGISYNEQFFGPGTRLTVL.

To note about this clone: The sample has other DNA sequences that encode this CDR3 too. The chain is built from TRBV19 and TRBJ2-7; 7 bases line up with TRBD1. With V trimmed by 1 base and J by 2 bases, 2 bases remained unmatched. The CDR3 contains 14 residues. Looked up from germline, CDR1 is LNHDA and CDR2 is SQIVND (reference sequence). In DNA, the CDR3 is TGTGCCAGTAGTATAGCCCAGGGGGCCTACGAGCAGTACTTC. The encoded protein is CASSIAQGAYEQYF.

This chain links TRBV29-1 with TRBJ1-6; 7 bases line up with TRBD1. The CDR3 totals 13 residues. V lost 5 bases to trimming and J lost 9 bases; unmatched junction nucleotides: 7. Germline V CDR1 and CDR2: SQVTM, ANQGSEA. The CDR3 DNA follows: TGCAGCGTTAGACAGGGTGGAACTTCACCCCTCCACTTT. Translating it yields CSVRQGGTSPLHF.

The chain recombines TRBV6-2 or TRBV6-3 with TRBJ2-5, with TRBD2 as a possible D gene (5 bases). CDR1 is MNHEY and CDR2 is SVGEGT in the germline V gene. The CDR3 consists of 14 residues. V lost 3 bases and J 5 bases, leaving 13 bases between the germline ends. CDR3 DNA sequence: TGTGCCAGCAGTTATGGAACGGGCGGGGAGACCCAGTACTTC. Its translation: CASSYGTGGETQYF.

The chain couples TRBV13 to TRBJ2-7, with 11 nucleotides matching TRBD1. The ends lost 4 bases at V and 5 bases at J; junction bases unmatched: 1. This CDR3 is 13 amino acids long. Germline values: CDR1 PRHDT, CDR2 FYEKMQ (reference sequence). The CDR3 region is CASSWTGGNEQYF. As DNA, the CDR3 is TGTGCCAGCAGCTGGACAGGGGGCAACGAGCAGTACTTC.

This clone has a single count. This chain links TRBV7-6 with TRBJ2-2; 10 bases agree with TRBD1. With V trimmed by 1 base and J by 0 bases, 8 bases remained unmatched. The germline CDR1 and CDR2 sequences are SGHVS and FNYEAQ. CDR3 length: 19 residues. CDR3 protein: CASSLGGQGRKANTGELFF. In DNA form, the CDR3 reads TGTGCCAGCAGCTTAGGGGGACAGGGGAGGAAGGCGAACACCGGGGAGCTGTTTTTT.

The V gene is TRBV30, the J gene TRBJ1-2; D gene unclear. V was shortened by 1 base and J by 1 base, with 10 bases between the two germline ends. CDR1 GTSNPN and CDR2 SVGIG come from the germline V gene (reference sequence). This CDR3 comprises 14 residues. The DNA of the CDR3 is TGTGCCTGGAGTGGGGCAGCGGTTAACTATGGCTACACCTTC. It codes for CAWSGAAVNYGYTF.

This chain links TRBV9 with TRBJ2-7; 8 bases line up with TRBD2. Germline V gene lookup returns CDR1 SGDLS and CDR2 YYNGEE. The CDR3 loop spans 15 amino acids. V lost 1 base and J lost 7; bases outside the gene matches: 10. CDR3 nucleotide sequence: TGTGCCAGCAGCGTAAGCAGCGGGAGAACGAGTGAGCAGTACTTC. Translation: CASSVSSGRTSEQYF. The variable domain in full, completed from reference TRBV9 and TRBJ2-7, reads DSGVTQTPKHLITATGQRVTLRCSPRSGDLSVYWYQQSLDQGLQFLIQYYNGEERAKGNILERFSAQQFPDLHSELNLSSLELGDSALYFCASSVSSGRTSEQYFGPGTRLTVT.

This rearrangement joins TRBV7-6 to TRBJ2-1; 16 bases map to TRBD2. Germline-derived CDR1 and CDR2 are SGHVS and FNYEAQ. CDR3 length: 17 amino acids. The V and J ends lost 6 bases and 7 bases, in that order; junction bases with no gene match: 9. CDR3 region: CASRGLAGGRKENEQFF. CDR3 sequence (DNA): TGTGCCAGCAGGGGACTAGCGGGAGGGCGAAAGGAAAATGAGCAGTTCTTC.

This chain joins TRBV7-2 and TRBJ2-7, with D possibly matching TRBD1 (7 bases). This CDR3 is 15 amino acids long. Trimming stripped 2 bases from V and 1 base from J, with 12 bases between. Germline lookup yields CDR1 SGHTA and CDR2 FQGNSA. The CDR3, as DNA: TGTGCCAGCAGCTTACAGGGGGGCCTTTCCTACGAGCAGTACTTC. Translating gives CASSLQGGLSYEQYF.